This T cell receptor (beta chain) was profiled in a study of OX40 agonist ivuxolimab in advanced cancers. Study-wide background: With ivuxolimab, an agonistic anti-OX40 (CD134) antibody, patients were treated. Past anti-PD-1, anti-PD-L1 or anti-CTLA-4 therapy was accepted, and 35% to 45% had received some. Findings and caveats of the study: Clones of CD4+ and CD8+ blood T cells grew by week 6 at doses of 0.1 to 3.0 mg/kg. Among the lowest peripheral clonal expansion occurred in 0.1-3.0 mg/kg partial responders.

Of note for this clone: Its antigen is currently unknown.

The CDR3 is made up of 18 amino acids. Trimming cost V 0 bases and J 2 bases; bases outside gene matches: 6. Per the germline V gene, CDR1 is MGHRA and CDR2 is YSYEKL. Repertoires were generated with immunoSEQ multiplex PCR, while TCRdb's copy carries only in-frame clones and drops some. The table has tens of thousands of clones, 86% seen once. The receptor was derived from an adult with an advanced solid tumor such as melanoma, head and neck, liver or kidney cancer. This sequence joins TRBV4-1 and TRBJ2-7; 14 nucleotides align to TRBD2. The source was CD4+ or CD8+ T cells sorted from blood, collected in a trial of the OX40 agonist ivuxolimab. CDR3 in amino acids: CASSQEGTSGSFTYEQYF. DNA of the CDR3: TGCGCCAGCAGCCAAGAAGGGACTAGCGGGAGCTTCACCTACGAGCAGTACTTC.